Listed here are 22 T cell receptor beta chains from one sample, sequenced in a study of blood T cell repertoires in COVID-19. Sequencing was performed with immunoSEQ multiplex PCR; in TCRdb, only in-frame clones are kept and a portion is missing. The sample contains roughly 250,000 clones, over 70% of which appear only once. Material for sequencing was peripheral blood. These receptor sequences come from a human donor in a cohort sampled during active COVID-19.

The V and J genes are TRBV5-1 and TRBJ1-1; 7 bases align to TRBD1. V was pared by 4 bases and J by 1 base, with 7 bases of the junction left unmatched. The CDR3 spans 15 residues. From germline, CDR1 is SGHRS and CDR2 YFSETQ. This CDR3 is CASSLRTGSNTEAFF. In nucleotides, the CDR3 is TGCGCCAGCAGCCTTAGGACAGGCTCGAACACTGAAGCTTTCTTT.

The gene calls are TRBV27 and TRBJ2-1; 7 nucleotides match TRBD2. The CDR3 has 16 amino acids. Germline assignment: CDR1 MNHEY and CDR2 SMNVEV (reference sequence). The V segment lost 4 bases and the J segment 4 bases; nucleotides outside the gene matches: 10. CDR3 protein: CASSYKAGNGYNEQFF. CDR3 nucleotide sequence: TGTGCCAGCAGTTATAAAGCGGGAAATGGTTACAATGAGCAGTTCTTC.

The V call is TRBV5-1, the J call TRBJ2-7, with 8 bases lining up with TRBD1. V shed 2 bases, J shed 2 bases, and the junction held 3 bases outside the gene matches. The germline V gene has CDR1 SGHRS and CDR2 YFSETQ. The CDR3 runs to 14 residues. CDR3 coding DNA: TGCGCCAGCAGCTTATACAGGGGGACCTACGAGCAGTACTTC. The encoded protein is CASSLYRGTYEQYF.

Here the CDR3 DNA reads TGCGCCAGCAGCCAAATACGAGGGACAGGGCGCTCCTACGAGCAGTACTTC. Translation gives CASSQIRGTGRSYEQYF. The rearrangement uses TRBV4-1 and TRBJ2-7; 9 bases match TRBD1. Germline V lookup: CDR1 MGHRA, CDR2 YSYEKL. V trimming: 2 bases; J trimming: 0 bases; junction bases outside the gene matches: 8. The CDR3 extends over 17 amino acids.

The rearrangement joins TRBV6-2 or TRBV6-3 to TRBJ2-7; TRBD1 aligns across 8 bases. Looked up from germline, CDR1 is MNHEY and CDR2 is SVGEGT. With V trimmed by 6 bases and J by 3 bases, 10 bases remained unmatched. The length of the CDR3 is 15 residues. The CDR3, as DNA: TGTGCCAGCAGCACCGGGACAGGTTGGCTCTACGAGCAGTACTTC. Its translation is CASSTGTGWLYEQYF.

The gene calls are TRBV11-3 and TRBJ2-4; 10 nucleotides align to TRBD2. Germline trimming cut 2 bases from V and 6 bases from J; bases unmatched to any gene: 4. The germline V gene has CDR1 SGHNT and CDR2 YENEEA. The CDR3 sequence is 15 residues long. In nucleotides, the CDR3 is TGTGCCAGCAGCTTATCTAGCGGGGGTGGAAACATTCAGTACTTC. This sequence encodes CASSLSSGGGNIQYF.

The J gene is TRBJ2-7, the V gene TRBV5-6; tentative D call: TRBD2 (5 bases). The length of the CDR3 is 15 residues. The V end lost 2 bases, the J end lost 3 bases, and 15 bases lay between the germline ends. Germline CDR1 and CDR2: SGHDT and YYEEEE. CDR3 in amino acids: CASSFWGYGVYEQYF. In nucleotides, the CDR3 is TGTGCCAGCAGCTTTTGGGGTTACGGGGTCTACGAGCAGTACTTC.

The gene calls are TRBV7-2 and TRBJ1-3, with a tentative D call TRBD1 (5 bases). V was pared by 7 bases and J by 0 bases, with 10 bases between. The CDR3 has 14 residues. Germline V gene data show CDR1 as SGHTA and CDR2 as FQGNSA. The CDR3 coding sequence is TGTGCCAGCATCCCAGACAGCTCTGGAAACACCATATATTTT. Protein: CASIPDSSGNTIYF.

The CDR3 sequence: CASSEGGNTEAFF. The CDR3 DNA is TGTGCCAGCTCAGAAGGGGGTAACACTGAAGCTTTCTTT. The rearrangement joins TRBV18 to TRBJ1-1, with a tentative D call TRBD1 (6 bases). Germline V gene sequence: CDR1 KGHSH, CDR2 LQKENI. CDR3 length: 13 amino acids. V was pared by 5 bases and J by 2 bases, with 9 bases between.

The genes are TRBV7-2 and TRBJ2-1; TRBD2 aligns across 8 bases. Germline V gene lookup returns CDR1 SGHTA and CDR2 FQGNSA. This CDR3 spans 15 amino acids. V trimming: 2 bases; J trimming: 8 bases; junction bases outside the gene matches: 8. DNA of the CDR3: TGTGCCAGCAGCTTAAACGGGGGGGCCTTGGATGAGCAGTTCTTC. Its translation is CASSLNGGALDEQFF. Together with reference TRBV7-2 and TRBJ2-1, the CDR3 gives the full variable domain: GAGVSQSPSNKVTEKGKDVELRCDPISGHTALYWYRQSLGQGLEFLIYFQGNSAPDKSGLPSDRFSAERTGGSVSTLTIQRTQQEDSAVYLCASSLNGGALDEQFFGPGTRLTVL.

CDR3 sequence (DNA): TGTGCCAGCAGCTTGACGAGGGAAATGAACACTGAAGCTTTCTTT. Amino acid sequence: CASSLTREMNTEAFF. This chain connects TRBV5-6 to TRBJ1-1, with D hard to call. V lost 1 base, J lost 0 bases, and 10 bases lay in between. The CDR3 loop spans 15 amino acids. Germline V gene sequence: CDR1 SGHDT, CDR2 YYEEEE. Combining the CDR3 with reference TRBV5-6 and TRBJ1-1 gives the whole variable domain DAGVTQSPTHLIKTRGQQVTLRCSPKSGHDTVSWYQQALGQGPQFIFQYYEEEERQRGNFPDRFSGHQFPNYSSELNVNALLLGDSALYLCASSLTREMNTEAFFGQGTRLTVV.

CDR3 DNA sequence: TGTGCCAGCAGTGAACAGGGGTCGGTGTTCTATGGCTACACCTTC. It yields the protein CASSEQGSVFYGYTF. J is TRBJ1-2 and V is TRBV6-1; tentatively, D is TRBD1 (6 bases). Germline V gene lookup returns CDR1 MNHNS and CDR2 SASEGT. Trimming cost V 2 bases and J 4 bases, with 14 bases left between them. The CDR3 runs 15 residues.

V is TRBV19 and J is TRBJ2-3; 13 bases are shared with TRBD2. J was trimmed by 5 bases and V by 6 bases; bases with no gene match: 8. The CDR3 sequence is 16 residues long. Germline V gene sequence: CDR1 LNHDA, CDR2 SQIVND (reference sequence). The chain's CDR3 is CASSLLAGGPGDTQYF. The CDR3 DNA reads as TGTGCCAGTAGCCTACTAGCGGGGGGGCCGGGAGATACGCAGTATTTT.

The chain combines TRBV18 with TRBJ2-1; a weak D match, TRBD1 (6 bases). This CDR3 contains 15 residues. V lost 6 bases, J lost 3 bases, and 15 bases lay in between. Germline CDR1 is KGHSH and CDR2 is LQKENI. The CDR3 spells CASSPAQGNYNEQFF. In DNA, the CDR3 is TGTGCCAGCTCTCCGGCCCAGGGGAACTACAATGAGCAGTTCTTC.

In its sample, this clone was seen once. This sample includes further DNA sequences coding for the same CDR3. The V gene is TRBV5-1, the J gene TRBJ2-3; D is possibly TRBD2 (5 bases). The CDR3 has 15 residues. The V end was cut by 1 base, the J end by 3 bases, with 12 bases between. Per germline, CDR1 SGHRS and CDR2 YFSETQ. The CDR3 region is CASSLRGLGTDTQYF. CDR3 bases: TGCGCCAGCAGCTTGCGGGGTTTGGGGACAGATACGCAGTATTTT.

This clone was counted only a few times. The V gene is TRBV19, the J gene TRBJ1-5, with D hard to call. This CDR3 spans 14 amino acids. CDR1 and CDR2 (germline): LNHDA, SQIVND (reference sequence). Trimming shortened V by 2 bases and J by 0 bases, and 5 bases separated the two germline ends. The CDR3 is CASSISGSNQPQHF. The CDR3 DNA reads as TGTGCCAGTAGTATATCGGGTAGCAATCAGCCCCAGCATTTT.

CDR3 region: CASSLAQGIFYEQYF. DNA for the CDR3: TGCGCCAGCAGCTTAGCGCAGGGGATTTTCTACGAGCAGTACTTC. V gene TRBV5-1 combines with J gene TRBJ2-7; D perhaps matches TRBD1 (6 bases). The CDR3 is made up of 15 amino acids. V gave up 2 bases and J gave up 3 bases, with 15 bases separating them. Germline loops: CDR1 SGHRS, CDR2 YFSETQ.

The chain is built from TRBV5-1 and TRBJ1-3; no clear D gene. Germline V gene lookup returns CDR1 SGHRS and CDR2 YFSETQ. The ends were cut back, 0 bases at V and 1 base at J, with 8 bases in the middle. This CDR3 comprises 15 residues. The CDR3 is CASSLDRLSGNTIYF. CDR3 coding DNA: TGCGCCAGCAGCTTGGATCGGTTATCTGGAAACACCATATATTTT.

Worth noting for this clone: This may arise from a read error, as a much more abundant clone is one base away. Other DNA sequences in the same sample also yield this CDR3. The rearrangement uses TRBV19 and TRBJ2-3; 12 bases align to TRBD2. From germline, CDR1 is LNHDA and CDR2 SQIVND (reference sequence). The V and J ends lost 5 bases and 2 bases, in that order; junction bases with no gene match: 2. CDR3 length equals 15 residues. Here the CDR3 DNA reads TGTGCCAGTAGTTGGACTAGCGGGAACACAGATACGCAGTATTTT. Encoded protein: CASSWTSGNTDTQYF.

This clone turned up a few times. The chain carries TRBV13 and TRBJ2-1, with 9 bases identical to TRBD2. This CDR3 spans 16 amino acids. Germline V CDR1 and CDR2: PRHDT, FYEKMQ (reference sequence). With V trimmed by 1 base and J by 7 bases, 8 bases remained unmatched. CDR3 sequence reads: CASSLVGLARANEQFF. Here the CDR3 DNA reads TGTGCCAGCAGCTTAGTGGGACTAGCCAGGGCTAATGAGCAGTTCTTC.

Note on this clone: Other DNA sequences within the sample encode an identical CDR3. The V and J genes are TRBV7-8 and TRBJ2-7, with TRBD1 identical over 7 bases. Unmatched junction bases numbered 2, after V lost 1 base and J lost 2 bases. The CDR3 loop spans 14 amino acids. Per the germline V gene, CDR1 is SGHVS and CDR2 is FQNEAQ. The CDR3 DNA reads TGTGCCAGCAGCTTAGGGGACAGCACCTACGAGCAGTACTTC. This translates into CASSLGDSTYEQYF.

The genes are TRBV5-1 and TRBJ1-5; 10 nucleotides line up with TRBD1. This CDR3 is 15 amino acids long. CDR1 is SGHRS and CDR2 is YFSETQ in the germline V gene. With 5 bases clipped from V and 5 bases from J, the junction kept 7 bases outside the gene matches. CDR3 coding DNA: TGCGCCAGCAGTTTGACAGGGGGCGGGGATCAGCCCCAGCATTTT. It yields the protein CASSLTGGGDQPQHF.